The clone carrying this T cell receptor beta chain was found many times. Antigen unknown. A quantitative 5'-RACE method, one with molecular barcodes, was used to make TCR beta libraries. MiXCR, run by TCRdb on the 5' RACE reads, gives a single entry per CDR3 protein. The repertoire holds some 250,000 distinct CDR3 sequences, with 8.6% as singletons. This sample is drawn from a study of CD8 T cells in ankylosing spondylitis. The study, taken as a whole, reports: Significant enrichment of disease-linked clones was reportedly seen in matched ankylosing spondylitis synovial fluid. Earlier studies detected some motif variants in reactive arthritis synovial fluid and blood.

With 5 bases removed from V and 3 bases from J, the gap between germline ends came to 11 bases. The germline V gene encodes CDR1 SGHAT and CDR2 FQNNGV. CDR3 length equals 13 residues. This TCR was sampled from a male donor with ankylosing spondylitis or in good health (not recorded which). J is TRBJ2-7 and V is TRBV11-2; TRBD1 or TRBD2 may be the D gene (5 bases each). Material: blood, either unsorted or a sorted T cell fraction (not recorded which). The CDR3 DNA follows: TGTGCCAGCAGCCCGTCGGGACGCTACGAGCAGTACTTC. It codes for CASSPSGRYEQYF.